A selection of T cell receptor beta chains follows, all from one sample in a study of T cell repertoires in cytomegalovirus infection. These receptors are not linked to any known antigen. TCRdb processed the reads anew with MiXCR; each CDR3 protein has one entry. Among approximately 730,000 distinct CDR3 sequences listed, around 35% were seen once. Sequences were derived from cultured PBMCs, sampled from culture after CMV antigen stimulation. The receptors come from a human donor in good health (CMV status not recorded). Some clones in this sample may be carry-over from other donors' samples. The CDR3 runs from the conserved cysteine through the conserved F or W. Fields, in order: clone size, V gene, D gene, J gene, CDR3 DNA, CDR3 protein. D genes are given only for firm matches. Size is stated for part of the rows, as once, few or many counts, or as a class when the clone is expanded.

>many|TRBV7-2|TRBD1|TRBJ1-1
TGTGCCAGCAGCTTTAGACAGGGTTCGCCTGAAGCTTTCTTT
CASSFRQGSPEAFF
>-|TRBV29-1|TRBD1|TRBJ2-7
TGCAGCGCTCTGACAGGGAGCTACTACGAGCAGTACTTC
CSALTGSYYEQYF
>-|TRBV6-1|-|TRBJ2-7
TGTGCCAGCAGTTTGGAGGGATTCGGCTACGAGCAGTACTTC
CASSLEGFGYEQYF
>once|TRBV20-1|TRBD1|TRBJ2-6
TGCAGTGCTTCAACCGGGACAGGGACGGATCGGCGGATTTTC
CSASTGTGTDRRIF
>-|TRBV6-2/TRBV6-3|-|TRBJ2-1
TGTGCCAGCAGTCAGGGCTGGGAGCAGTTCTTC
CASSQGWEQFF
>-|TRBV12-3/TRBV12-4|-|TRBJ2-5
TGTGCCAGCAGTTACAACAGGGTCTCAGAGACCCAGTACTTC
CASSYNRVSETQYF
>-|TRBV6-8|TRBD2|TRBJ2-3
TGTGCCAGCAGTCAAAAATTGACTAGCGGGGGGATCACAGATACGCAGTATTTT
CASSQKLTSGGITDTQYF
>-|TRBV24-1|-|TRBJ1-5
TGTGCCACCAGTGATTTTTATCCATCGGAGCGATCCCTCGGCAATCAGCCCCAGCATTTT
CATSDFYPSERSLGNQPQHF
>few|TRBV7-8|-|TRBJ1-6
TGTGCCAGCAGCGTTAGTGCCCATTACCGGGATAATTCACCCCTCCACTTT
CASSVSAHYRDNSPLHF
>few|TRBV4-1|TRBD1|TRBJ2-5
TGCGCCAGCAGCCAAGGACAGGGGGCCTTAGAGACCCAGTACTTC
CASSQGQGALETQYF
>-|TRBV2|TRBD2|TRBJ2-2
TGTGCCAGCACCAATCTAGCGGGACGGAACACCGGGGAGCTGTTTTTT
CASTNLAGRNTGELFF
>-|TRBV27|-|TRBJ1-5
TGTGCCAGCGGGAAATTGGGCAATCAGCCCCAGCATTTT
CASGKLGNQPQHF
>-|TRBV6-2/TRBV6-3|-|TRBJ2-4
TGTGCCAGCAGTTACTCGACAAACATTCAGTACTTC
CASSYSTNIQYF
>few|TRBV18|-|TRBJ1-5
TGTGCCAGCTCATACCAGGGCCACCTGAGCAATCAGCCCCAGCATTTT
CASSYQGHLSNQPQHF
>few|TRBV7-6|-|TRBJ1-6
TGTGCCAGCAGCTTAGACCCTACCCACTCGACCCTCCACTTT
CASSLDPTHSTLHF
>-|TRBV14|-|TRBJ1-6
TGTGCCAGCAGCCAAGATCGCGGGACCAACTCCTATAATTCACCCCTCCACTTT
CASSQDRGTNSYNSPLHF
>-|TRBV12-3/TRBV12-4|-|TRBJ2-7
TGTGCCAGCAGGTCGGGGTTATCCTACGAGCAGTACTTC
CASRSGLSYEQYF
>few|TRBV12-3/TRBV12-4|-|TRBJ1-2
TGTGCCAGCAGGAAAGAATTATATGGCTACACCTTC
CASRKELYGYTF
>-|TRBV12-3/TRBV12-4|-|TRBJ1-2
TGTGCCAGCAGTTCCAGGGGCCTCTATGGCTACACCTTC
CASSSRGLYGYTF
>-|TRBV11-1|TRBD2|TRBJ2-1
TGTGCCAGCAGCTTAGGGAGGACTAGCGGGGGGGATCGACTCTACAATGAGCAGTTCTTC
CASSLGRTSGGDRLYNEQFF
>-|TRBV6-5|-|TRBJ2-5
TGTGCCAGCAGACGAAAAAACCAACTAGGACAGCTAACGCTACAAGAGACCCAGTACTTC
CASRRKNQLGQLTLQETQYF
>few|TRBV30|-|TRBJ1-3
TGTGCCTGGAGTCTCCCGCGCATCTCTGGAAACACCATATATTTT
CAWSLPRISGNTIYF
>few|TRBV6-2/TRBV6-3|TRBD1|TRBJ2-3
TGTGCCAGCAGGGCTGGACAGGGATGGACAGATACGCAGTATTTT
CASRAGQGWTDTQYF
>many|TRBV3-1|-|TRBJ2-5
TGTGCCAGCAGCCAAGATGAGACTAACCAAGAGACCCAGTACTTC
CASSQDETNQETQYF
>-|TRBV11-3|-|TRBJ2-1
TGTGCCAGCAGCTTAGCTGCTGGGGGAGGTGAGCAGTTCTTC
CASSLAAGGGEQFF
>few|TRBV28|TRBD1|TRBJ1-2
TGTGCCAGCAGTTTAAGGACAGGGTCATACGGTGGCTACACCTTC
CASSLRTGSYGGYTF
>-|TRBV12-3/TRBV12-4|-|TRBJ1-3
TGTGCCAGCAGTTTAACCGCTCACTCTGGAAACACCATATATTTT
CASSLTAHSGNTIYF
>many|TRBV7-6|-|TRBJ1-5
TGTGCCAGCTCCGCGGCCAGCAATCAGCCCCAGCATTTT
CASSAASNQPQHF
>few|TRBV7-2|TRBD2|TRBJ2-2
TGTGCCAGCAGCCGACCTCGGGGGGGGGGCGCAAACACCGGGGAGCTGTTTTTT
CASSRPRGGGANTGELFF
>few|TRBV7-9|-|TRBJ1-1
TGTGCCAGCAGCCCGAAGGGCATGAACACTGAAGCTTTCTTT
CASSPKGMNTEAFF
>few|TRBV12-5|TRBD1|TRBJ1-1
TGTGCTAGTGGATTAACAGGGGGCACTGAAGCTTTCTTT
CASGLTGGTEAFF
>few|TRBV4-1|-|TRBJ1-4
TGCGCCAGCAGCCGTGGACACCACACTCAAAATAATGAAAAACTGTTTTTT
CASSRGHHTQNNEKLFF
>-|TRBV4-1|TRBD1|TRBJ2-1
TGCGCCAGCAGCCACCAACCCCGCGGAGGGACAGGGAACAATGAGCAGGTCTTC
CASSHQPRGGTGNNEQVF
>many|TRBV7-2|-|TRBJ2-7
TGTGCCAGCAGCTTAGCGGCCGGCTACGAGCAGTACTTC
CASSLAAGYEQYF
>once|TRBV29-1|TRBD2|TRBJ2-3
TGCAGCGTTGAGGCTAGCGGGAGTGGCACAGATACGCAGTATTTT
CSVEASGSGTDTQYF
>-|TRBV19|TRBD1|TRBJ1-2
TGTGCCAGTCAGGGGGATGGCTACACCTTC
CASQGDGYTF
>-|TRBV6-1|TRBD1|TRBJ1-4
TGTGCCAGCAGACCCGACAGGGTAGATGAAAAACTGTTTTTT
CASRPDRVDEKLFF
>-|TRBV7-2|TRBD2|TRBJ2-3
TGTGCCAGCAGCCCCGGGACTAAGGGCACAGATACGCAGTATTTT
CASSPGTKGTDTQYF
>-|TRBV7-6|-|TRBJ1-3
TGTGCCAGCAGTCTTAGGTCGGGGGGCACCATATATTTT
CASSLRSGGTIYF
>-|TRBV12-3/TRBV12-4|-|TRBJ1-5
TGTGCCAGCACCAGAGAGCCCCAGCATTTT
CASTREPQHF
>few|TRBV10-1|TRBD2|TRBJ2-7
TGCGCCAGCAGTGGGGGACTAGCGGGAGCCTACGAGCAGTACTTC
CASSGGLAGAYEQYF
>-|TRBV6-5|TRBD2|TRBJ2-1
TGTGCCAGCAGTTACTCCCGACTAGCGGGAGGGCGCTCCTACAATGAGCAGTTCTTC
CASSYSRLAGGRSYNEQFF
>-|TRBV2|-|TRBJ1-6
TGTGCCAGCAGTGCAGTTTTCAATAATTCACCCCTCCACTTT
CASSAVFNNSPLHF
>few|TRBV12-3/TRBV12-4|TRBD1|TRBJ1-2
TGTGCCAGCAGGAGACAGGGGGCATTGGGCTACACCTTC
CASRRQGALGYTF
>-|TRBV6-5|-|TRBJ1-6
TGTGCCAGCAGTTACGGGCAGGGCGGCTCCTATAATTCACCCCTCCACTTT
CASSYGQGGSYNSPLHF